The 19 T cell receptor beta chains below come from one sample, sequenced in a study of T-cell memory formation after mild COVID-19. MiXCR, applied by TCRdb to the 5' RACE reads, yields one record per CDR3 protein. Found here are approximately 60,000 distinct CDR3 sequences, 9.3% of them singletons; the top ten hold approximately 1.1%. The specimen was PBMCs or a T cell subset sorted from them (not recorded which). These receptors all stem from a young man who had mild COVID-19 (a few samples of this study predate the infection). Cell type and time point are not known.

This clonotype was seen more than once but under ten times. The chain recombines TRBV7-3 with TRBJ2-4; D might be TRBD2 (6 bases). Germline CDR1 is SGHTA and CDR2 is FQGTGA. V gave up 5 bases and J gave up 1 base, with 12 bases separating them. This CDR3 region has 15 residues. The CDR3 loop reads CASSPSEGAKNIQYF. In nucleotides, the CDR3 is TGTGCCAGCAGCCCGTCGGAGGGGGCCAAAAACATTCAGTACTTC.

The chain couples TRBV20-1 to TRBJ2-5; weak D call: TRBD2 (6 bases). The CDR3 length is 15 residues. Germline CDR1 reads DFQATT; CDR2 reads SNEGSKA (reference sequence). V dropped 1 base and J dropped 5 bases, with 17 bases sitting between them. The CDR3 nucleotides are TGCAGTGCTAGAGGAATTGGCGGGGTGTTTGAGACCCAGTACTTC. Translation gives CSARGIGGVFETQYF.

This clonotype has just a few counts. This chain uses TRBV7-2 with TRBJ2-7; the D is unclear. V lost 1 base to trimming and J lost 1 base, with 5 bases between them. Germline V gene sequence: CDR1 SGHTA, CDR2 FQGNSA. This CDR3 has 13 amino acids. CDR3 sequence: CASSLGPSYEQYV. CDR3 sequence (DNA): TGTGCCAGCAGCTTAGGGCCATCCTACGAGCAGTACGTC.

The chain recombines TRBV5-1 with TRBJ2-1; 9 nucleotides agree with TRBD2. Germline loops: CDR1 SGHRS, CDR2 YFSETQ. With 5 bases clipped from V and 4 bases from J, the junction kept 7 bases outside the gene matches. The CDR3 runs to 15 residues. In DNA, the CDR3 is TGCGCCAGCAGTTATAGGCTAGCGGGGTACAATGAGCAGTTCTTC. Its protein product is CASSYRLAGYNEQFF.

V is TRBV28 and J is TRBJ1-3; unclear D gene. The V gene lost 5 bases and the J gene lost 0 bases, with 8 bases spanning the gap. The germline gives CDR1 MDHEN, CDR2 SYDVKM. The CDR3 extends over 14 amino acids. The CDR3 DNA is TGTGCCAGCAGTCAAGGGTTCTCTGGAAACACCATATATTTT. Translating gives CASSQGFSGNTIYF. Full variable domain (missing parts from reference TRBV28 and TRBJ1-3): DVKVTQSSRYLVKRTGEKVFLECVQDMDHENMFWYRQDPGLGLRLIYFSYDVKMKEKGDIPEGYSVSREKKERFSLILESASTNQTSMYLCASSQGFSGNTIYFGEGSWLTVV.

V usage is TRBV20-1 and J usage is TRBJ2-3; 10 bases match TRBD2. J was trimmed by 6 bases and V by 3 bases; bases with no gene match: 3. CDR1 and CDR2 from the germline V gene are DFQATT and SNEGSKA (reference sequence). The CDR3 extends over 13 amino acids. CDR3 in amino acids: CSASLAGVDTQYF. CDR3 nucleotides: TGCAGTGCTAGTCTAGCGGGGGTTGATACGCAGTATTTT.

This clonotype was counted ten times or more. The rearrangement uses TRBV5-1 and TRBJ2-5; D not resolved. CDR1 SGHRS and CDR2 YFSETQ come from the germline V gene. The CDR3 sequence is 14 residues long. V lost 4 bases and J 1 base, leaving 11 bases between the germline ends. The CDR3 spells CASSPFGSQETQYF. The CDR3 nucleotides are TGCGCCAGCAGCCCCTTCGGCTCCCAAGAGACCCAGTACTTC.

At least ten counts were recorded for this clonotype. The chain carries TRBV9 and TRBJ2-5; 8 nucleotides line up with TRBD1. CDR1 and CDR2 from the germline V gene are SGDLS and YYNGEE. This CDR3 is built from 16 residues. The ends lost 2 bases at V and 5 bases at J; junction bases unmatched: 11. The CDR3 sequence is CASSVSPRDRRETQYF. The CDR3 DNA reads TGTGCCAGCAGCGTCTCCCCCCGGGACAGGCGGGAGACCCAGTACTTC.

This chain joins TRBV5-6 and TRBJ2-7; 7 positions agree with TRBD2. V gave up 5 bases and J gave up 7 bases; unmatched junction bases: 9. Germline CDR1 and CDR2: SGHDT and YYEEEE. CDR3 length: 13 amino acids. This CDR3 reads CASSPRGVGEQYF. CDR3 nucleotide sequence: TGTGCCAGCAGTCCCCGGGGGGTCGGGGAGCAGTACTTC.

In the case of this clonotype: Sequence at one end of the junction differs from germline and may be a read error. CDR3 sequence reads: CASSLGHSGANVLTF. CDR3 bases: TGTGCCAGCAGTTTAGGTCACTCTGGGGCCAACGTCCTGACTTTC. The genes are TRBV7-9 and TRBJ2-6; D gene ambiguous. The CDR3 runs 15 residues. The V gene's germline CDR1 is SEHNR and CDR2 FQNEAQ (reference sequence). Full variable domain (outside the CDR3, taken from reference TRBV7-9 and TRBJ2-6): DTGVSQNPRHKITKRGQNVTFRCDPISEHNRLYWYRQTLGQGPEFLTYFQNEAQLEKSRLLSDRFSAERPKGSFSTLEIQRTEQGDSAMYLCASSLGHSGANVLTFGAGSRLTVL.

The chain employs TRBV4-2 and TRBJ1-1; D is perhaps TRBD1 (6 bases). Trimming removed 5 bases at V and 6 bases at J, with 16 bases between. Germline values: CDR1 LGHNA, CDR2 YNFKEQ. The CDR3 runs 14 residues. In DNA form, the CDR3 reads TGTGCCAGCAGCAGGGGGGCGATTGAGGCTGAAGCTTTCTTT. Residues: CASSRGAIEAEAFF.

There are many counts of this clonotype. The gene calls are TRBV7-3 and TRBJ2-3; D tentatively fits TRBD1 or TRBD2 (6 bases each). V was clipped by 8 bases and J by 3 bases, with 12 bases between them. The length of the CDR3 is 13 residues. Germline V gene lookup returns CDR1 SGHTA and CDR2 FQGTGA. DNA of the CDR3: TGTGCCAGCGGCGGAGGGGGTACAGATACGCAGTATTTT. Translating gives CASGGGGTDTQYF.

There are a few counts of this clonotype. This chain uses TRBV30 with TRBJ1-5, with D possibly being TRBD1 (5 bases). The CDR3 is 13 amino acids. Germline CDR1 reads GTSNPN; CDR2 reads SVGIG (reference sequence). Trimming shortened V by 5 bases and J by 2 bases, and 10 bases separated the two germline ends. Here the CDR3 reads CAWALGGNQPQHF. The CDR3 DNA sequence: TGTGCCTGGGCCTTAGGGGGCAATCAGCCCCAGCATTTT.

This clonotype was seen a few times. The chain carries TRBV21-1 and TRBJ1-1; the table's D gene call, TRBD1, was not cross checked with the DNA. TRBV21-1 constitutes a pseudogene. This CDR3 is 15 amino acids long. CDR3 DNA sequence: TGTGCCAGCAGCAAAAAAAAGACAGGGGGAACTGAAGCTTTCTTT. This gives the protein CASSKKKTGGTEAFF.

In this sample, this clonotype turned up many times. The CDR3, as DNA: TGTGCCAGCTCAGGCGGGGAGCTGTTTTTT. This translates into CASSGGELFF. This rearrangement joins TRBV2 to TRBJ2-2, with D unresolved. CDR1 is SNHLY and CDR2 is FYNNEI in the germline V gene. Trimming left V 8 bases short and J 7 bases short, with 5 bases between. The CDR3 loop spans 10 amino acids.

This clonotype was recorded a few times. The rearrangement joins TRBV20-1 to TRBJ2-1, with 9 bases matching TRBD1. The CDR3 runs 14 residues. The V segment lost 3 bases and the J segment 6 bases; nucleotides outside the gene matches: 6. Germline loops: CDR1 DFQATT, CDR2 SNEGSKA (reference sequence). CDR3 amino acids: CSARRGTGSNEQFF. Here the CDR3 DNA reads TGCAGTGCTAGGCGGGGGACAGGGAGCAATGAGCAGTTCTTC.

This clonotype was picked up many times. V is TRBV7-2 and J is TRBJ2-2; possibly TRBD1 for D (5 bases). From germline, CDR1 is SGHTA and CDR2 FQGNSA. Between the trimmed V and J ends, which lost 4 bases and 0 bases, there was a span of 15 bases. There are 17 residues in the CDR3. The CDR3 protein is CASSSRTWTTNTGELFF. The CDR3 DNA reads TGTGCCAGCAGCTCTCGAACATGGACAACGAACACCGGGGAGCTGTTTTTT.

This clonotype was seen a handful of times. The chain carries TRBV7-2 and TRBJ2-4; D gene uncertain. Germline lookup yields CDR1 SGHTA and CDR2 FQGNSA. The V end lost 4 bases, the J end lost 7 bases, and 17 bases lay between the germline ends. The length of the CDR3 is 15 residues. CDR3 bases: TGTGCCAGCAGCTCCCCCCACTGGCTAAACAACATTCAGTACTTC. Its protein product is CASSSPHWLNNIQYF. Combining the CDR3 with reference TRBV7-2 and TRBJ2-4 gives the whole variable domain GAGVSQSPSNKVTEKGKDVELRCDPISGHTALYWYRQSLGQGLEFLIYFQGNSAPDKSGLPSDRFSAERTGGSVSTLTIQRTQQEDSAVYLCASSSPHWLNNIQYFGAGTRLSVL.

This clonotype was found a few times. The chain couples TRBV29-1 to TRBJ2-2; D unclear. V was trimmed by 4 bases and J by 0 bases, leaving 6 bases between them. From germline, CDR1 is SQVTM and CDR2 ANQGSEA. This CDR3 has 13 residues. CDR3 region: CSVGTPNTGELFF. Written as DNA, the CDR3 is TGCAGCGTTGGCACACCGAACACCGGGGAGCTGTTTTTT.